This section outlines one TCR beta chain sequence together with its context. Sequencing used immunoSEQ multiplex PCR; TCRdb keeps in-frame clones, though not all of them. The sample consists of about 59,000 clones, less than 90% of them appearing once. This sample stems from a study of blood T cell repertoires in COVID-19. Study details: Some COVID-19 samples were acute and others convalescent; all came from the United States, Italy and Spain. The analysed material was cDNA or gDNA that came from T cells, B-cell-depleted T cells, or PBMCs.

The CDR3 contains 14 residues. The V gene end was trimmed by 3 bases and the J gene end by 7 bases; junction bases not matched to a gene: 7. Looked up from germline, CDR1 is GTSNPN and CDR2 is SVGIG (reference sequence). This sequence was found in a man aged 80 or over in a cohort sampled during active COVID-19. This chain connects TRBV30 to TRBJ2-1; 9 bases line up with TRBD1. The sequenced material came from peripheral blood. CDR3 protein: CAWRQGQGMNEQFF. The CDR3 region has the DNA TGTGCCTGGAGGCAGGGACAGGGAATGAATGAGCAGTTCTTC.